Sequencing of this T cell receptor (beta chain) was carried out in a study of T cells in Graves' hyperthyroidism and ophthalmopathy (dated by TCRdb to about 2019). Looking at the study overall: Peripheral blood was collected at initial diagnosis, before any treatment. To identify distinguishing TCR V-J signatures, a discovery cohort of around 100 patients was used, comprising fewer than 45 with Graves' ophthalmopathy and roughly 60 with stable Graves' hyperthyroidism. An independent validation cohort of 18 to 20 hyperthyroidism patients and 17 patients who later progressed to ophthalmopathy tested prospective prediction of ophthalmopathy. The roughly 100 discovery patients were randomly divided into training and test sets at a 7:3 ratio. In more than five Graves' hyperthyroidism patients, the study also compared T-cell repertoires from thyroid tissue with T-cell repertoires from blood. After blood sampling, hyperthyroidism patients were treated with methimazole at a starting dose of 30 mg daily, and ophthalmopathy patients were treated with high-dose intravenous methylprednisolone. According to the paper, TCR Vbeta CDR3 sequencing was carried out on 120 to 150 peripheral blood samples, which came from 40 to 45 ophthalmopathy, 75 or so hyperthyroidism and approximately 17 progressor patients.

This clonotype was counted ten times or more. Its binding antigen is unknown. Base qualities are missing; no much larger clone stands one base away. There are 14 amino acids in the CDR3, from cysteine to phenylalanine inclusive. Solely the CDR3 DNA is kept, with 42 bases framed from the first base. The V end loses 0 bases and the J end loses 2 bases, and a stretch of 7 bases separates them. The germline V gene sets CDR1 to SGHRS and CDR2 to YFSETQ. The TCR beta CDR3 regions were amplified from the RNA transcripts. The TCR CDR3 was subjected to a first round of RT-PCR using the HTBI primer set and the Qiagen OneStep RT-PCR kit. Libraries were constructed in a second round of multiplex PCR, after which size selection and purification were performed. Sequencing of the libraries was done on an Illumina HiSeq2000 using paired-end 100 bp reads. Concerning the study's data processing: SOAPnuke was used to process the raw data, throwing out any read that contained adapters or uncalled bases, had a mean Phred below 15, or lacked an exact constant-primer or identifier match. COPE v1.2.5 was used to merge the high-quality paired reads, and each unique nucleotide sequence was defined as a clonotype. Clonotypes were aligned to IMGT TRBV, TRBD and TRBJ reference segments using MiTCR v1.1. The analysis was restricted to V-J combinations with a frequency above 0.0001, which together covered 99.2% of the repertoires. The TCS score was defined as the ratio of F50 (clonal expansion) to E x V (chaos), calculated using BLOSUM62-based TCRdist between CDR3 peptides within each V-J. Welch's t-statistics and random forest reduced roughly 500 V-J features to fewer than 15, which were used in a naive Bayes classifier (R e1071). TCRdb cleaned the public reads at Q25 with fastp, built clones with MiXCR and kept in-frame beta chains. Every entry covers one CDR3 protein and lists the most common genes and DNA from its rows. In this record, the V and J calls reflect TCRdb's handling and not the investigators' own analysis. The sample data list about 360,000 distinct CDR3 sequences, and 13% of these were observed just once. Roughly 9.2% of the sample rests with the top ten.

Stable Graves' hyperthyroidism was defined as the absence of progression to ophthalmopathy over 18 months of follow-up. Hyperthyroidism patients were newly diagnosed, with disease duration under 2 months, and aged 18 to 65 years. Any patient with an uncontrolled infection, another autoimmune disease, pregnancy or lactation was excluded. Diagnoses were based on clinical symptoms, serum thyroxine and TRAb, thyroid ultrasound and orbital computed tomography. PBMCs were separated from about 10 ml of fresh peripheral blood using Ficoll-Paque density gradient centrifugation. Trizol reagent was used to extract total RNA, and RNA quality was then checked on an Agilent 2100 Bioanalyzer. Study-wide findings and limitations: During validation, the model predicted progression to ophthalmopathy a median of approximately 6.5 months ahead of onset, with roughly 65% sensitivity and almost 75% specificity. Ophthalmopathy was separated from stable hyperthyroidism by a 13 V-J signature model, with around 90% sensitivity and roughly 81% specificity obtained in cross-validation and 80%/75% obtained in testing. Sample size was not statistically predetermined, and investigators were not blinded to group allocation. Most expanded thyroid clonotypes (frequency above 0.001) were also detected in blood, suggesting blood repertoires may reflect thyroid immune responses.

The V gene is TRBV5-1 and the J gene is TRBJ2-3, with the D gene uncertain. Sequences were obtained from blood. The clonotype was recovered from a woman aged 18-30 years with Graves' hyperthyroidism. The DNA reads TGCGCCAGCAGCTTGGCTTGGGACACAGATACGCAGTATTTT. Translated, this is CASSLAWDTDTQYF.